The 15 T cell receptor beta chains presented below share a single source sample, sequenced in a study of radiation and T cells in renal cell carcinoma. Produced via immunoSEQ multiplex PCR; TCRdb's table is partial and in-frame only. Of about 130,000 clones listed, roughly four fifths are singletons. The sample's time point: blood 2 weeks post-SBRT. The treatment: 15 Gy SBRT to primary tumor, nephrectomy 4 weeks later. The input for sequencing was blood, taken from a patient whose treatment included radiotherapy and nephrectomy. The receptors were gathered from a man aged 50-60 years with renal cell carcinoma.

The rearrangement links TRBV14 to TRBJ2-3; the D gene is possibly TRBD2 (5 bases). Germline V lookup: CDR1 SGHDN, CDR2 FVKESK. There are 14 residues in the CDR3. Trimming pared 6 bases from V and 2 bases from J, leaving 12 bases between. The CDR3 nucleotides read TGTGCCAGCAGTCGTGGACTCCACACAGATACGCAGTATTTT. Protein: CASSRGLHTDTQYF. Using reference TRBV14 and TRBJ2-3 for the parts outside the CDR3, the full variable domain is EAGVTQFPSHSVIEKGQTVTLRCDPISGHDNLYWYRRVMGKEIKFLLHFVKESKQDESGMPNNRFLAERTGGTYSTLKVQPAELEDSGVYFCASSRGLHTDTQYFGPGTRLTVL.

The chain couples TRBV11-2 to TRBJ2-5, with D hard to call. This CDR3 is 14 amino acids long. Trimming cost V 1 base and J 4 bases, with 10 bases left between them. The V gene's germline CDR1 is SGHAT and CDR2 FQNNGV. In DNA form, the CDR3 reads TGTGCCAGCAGCTTAGCGTTTGACGGAGAGACCCAGTACTTC. It encodes CASSLAFDGETQYF.

V is TRBV11-2 and J is TRBJ2-4, with no clear D. Per germline, CDR1 SGHAT and CDR2 FQNNGV. V was shortened by 2 bases and J by 6 bases, with 11 bases between the two germline ends. The CDR3 runs 14 residues. The chain's CDR3 is CASSLFRSGNIQYF. CDR3 coding DNA: TGTGCCAGCAGCTTATTTAGATCGGGAAACATTCAGTACTTC.

V gene TRBV27 combines with J gene TRBJ2-7, with D perhaps matching TRBD2 (7 bases). CDR3 length: 15 residues. Trimming removed 6 bases from V and 3 bases from J, with 18 bases in between. Germline assignment: CDR1 MNHEY and CDR2 SMNVEV (reference sequence). The CDR3 DNA follows: TGTGCCAGCAGCCATGGGGGGGCAGGGCTCTACGAGCAGTACTTC. Translated: CASSHGGAGLYEQYF.

V is TRBV2 and J is TRBJ1-1, with 7 nucleotides matching TRBD1. CDR1 is SNHLY, CDR2 FYNNEI, per germline. V lost 3 bases to trimming and J lost 0 bases; unmatched junction nucleotides: 7. The length of the CDR3 is 16 residues. CDR3 region: CASSESRGGMNTEAFF. Written as DNA, the CDR3 is TGTGCCAGCAGTGAGTCCAGGGGGGGAATGAACACTGAAGCTTTCTTT. The variable domain in full, with the rest retrieved from reference TRBV2 and TRBJ1-1, is EPEVTQTPSHQVTQMGQEVILRCVPISNHLYFYWYRQILGQKVEFLVSFYNNEISEKSEIFDDQFSVERPDGSNFTLKIRSTKLEDSAMYFCASSESRGGMNTEAFFGQGTRLTVV.

The V and J genes are TRBV7-9 and TRBJ2-3; TRBD1 might be the D (5 bases). This CDR3 comprises 15 residues. The germline gives CDR1 SEHNR, CDR2 FQNEAQ (reference sequence). Trimming left V 2 bases short and J 2 bases short, with 11 bases between. The DNA of the CDR3 is TGTGCCAGCAGCTTACAGGGAATTTCCACAGATACGCAGTATTTT. It translates to CASSLQGISTDTQYF.

J is TRBJ1-2 and V is TRBV29-1, with D perhaps matching TRBD1 (6 bases). The germline V and J ends were trimmed by 5 bases and 8 bases, with 27 bases remaining between them. Per germline, CDR1 SQVTM and CDR2 ANQGSEA. The CDR3 covers 16 residues. CDR3 coding DNA: TGCAGCGTTTCCTTGGGGGGGCCAATCCACCCCGGAGGCTACACCTTC. Translation: CSVSLGGPIHPGGYTF.

As regards this clone: At the DNA level, this CDR3 is encoded by other sequences in the same sample as well. The J gene is TRBJ2-7, the V gene TRBV18; 7 bases align to TRBD2. The CDR3 extends over 14 amino acids. Germline-derived CDR1 and CDR2 are KGHSH and LQKENI. Unmatched junction bases numbered 3, after V lost 0 bases and J lost 4 bases. CDR3 DNA: TGTGCCAGCTCACCACCAGCGGGGAGGTACGAGCAGTACTTC. This gives the protein CASSPPAGRYEQYF. The complete variable domain, with remaining parts taken from reference TRBV18 and TRBJ2-7, reads NAGVMQNPRHLVRRRGQEARLRCSPMKGHSHVYWYRQLPEEGLKFMVYLQKENIIDESGMPKERFSAEFPKEGPSILRIQQVVRGDSAAYFCASSPPAGRYEQYFGPGTRLTVT.

The chain uses TRBV9 and TRBJ1-1; D may be TRBD1 (6 bases). The CDR3 spans 15 residues. Germline V CDR1 and CDR2: SGDLS, YYNGEE. Trimming removed 2 bases from V and 0 bases from J, with 11 bases in between. The CDR3 DNA reads TGTGCCAGCAGCGTCGCCGGGACACTGAACACTGAAGCTTTCTTT. It encodes CASSVAGTLNTEAFF.

CDR3 loop: CASSQERTGDQPQHF. The CDR3 coding sequence is TGCGCCAGCAGCCAAGAGAGGACAGGGGATCAGCCCCAGCATTTT. V gene TRBV4-1 combines with J gene TRBJ1-5; TRBD1 matches at 9 bases. The CDR3 has 15 amino acids. CDR1 and CDR2 from the germline V gene are MGHRA and YSYEKL. Germline trimming cut 0 bases from V and 5 bases from J; bases unmatched to any gene: 2.

The genes are TRBV28 and TRBJ1-2, with a possible D match to TRBD1 (6 bases). V was trimmed by 5 bases and J by 8 bases, leaving 15 bases between them. Germline CDR1 and CDR2: MDHEN and SYDVKM. CDR3 length: 13 residues. In DNA form, the CDR3 reads TGTGCCAGCAGTCCTCGACGGGGGCGAGGCTACACCTTC. Amino acid sequence: CASSPRRGRGYTF.

This clone was seen a handful of times. V and J are TRBV5-6 and TRBJ1-2; D gene ambiguous. Germline lookup yields CDR1 SGHDT and CDR2 YYEEEE. This CDR3 is built from 16 residues. The ends were cut back, 4 bases at V and 4 bases at J, with 20 bases in the middle. The CDR3 nucleotides are TGTGCCAGCAGCCCGCTCGGGTTACGCTCTACCTATGGCTACACCTTC. Its protein product is CASSPLGLRSTYGYTF.

Written as DNA, the CDR3 is TGTGCCTGGAGTCTTGCCGCGATGGGGCCCCTCCACTTT. This gives the protein CAWSLAAMGPLHF. The rearrangement links TRBV30 to TRBJ1-6; no definite D call. Germline assignment: CDR1 GTSNPN and CDR2 SVGIG (reference sequence). The CDR3 consists of 13 residues. V lost 2 bases and J lost 13, with 15 bases in between.

CDR3 DNA: TGTGCCAGCAGGAGCTCTGGGGCCAACGTCCTGACTTTC. As protein: CASRSSGANVLTF. The V and J genes are TRBV7-8 and TRBJ2-6; the D is unclear. The CDR3 loop spans 13 amino acids. The V end lost 6 bases, the J end lost 0 bases, and 3 bases lay between the germline ends. CDR1 SGHVS and CDR2 FQNEAQ come from the germline V gene.

The rearrangement uses TRBV11-2 and TRBJ2-5, with 11 bases matching TRBD2. The V gene end was trimmed by 2 bases and the J gene end by 0 bases; junction bases not matched to a gene: 2. The CDR3 is made up of 16 amino acids. Germline loops: CDR1 SGHAT, CDR2 FQNNGV. CDR3 sequence (DNA): TGTGCCAGCAGCTTAACTAGCGGGGGTTACCAAGAGACCCAGTACTTC. This translates into CASSLTSGGYQETQYF.